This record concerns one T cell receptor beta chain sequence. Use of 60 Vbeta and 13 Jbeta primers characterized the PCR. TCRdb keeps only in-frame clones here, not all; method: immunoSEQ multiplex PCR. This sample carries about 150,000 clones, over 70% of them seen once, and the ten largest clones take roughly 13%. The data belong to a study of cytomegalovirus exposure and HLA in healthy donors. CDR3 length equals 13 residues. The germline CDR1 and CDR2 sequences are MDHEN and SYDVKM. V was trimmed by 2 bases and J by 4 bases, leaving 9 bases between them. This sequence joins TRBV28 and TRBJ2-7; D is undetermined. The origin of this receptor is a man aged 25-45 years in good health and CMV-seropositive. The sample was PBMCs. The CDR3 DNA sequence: TGTGCCAGCAGTTTAAGCGTAGAATACGAGCAGTACTTC. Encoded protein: CASSLSVEYEQYF.